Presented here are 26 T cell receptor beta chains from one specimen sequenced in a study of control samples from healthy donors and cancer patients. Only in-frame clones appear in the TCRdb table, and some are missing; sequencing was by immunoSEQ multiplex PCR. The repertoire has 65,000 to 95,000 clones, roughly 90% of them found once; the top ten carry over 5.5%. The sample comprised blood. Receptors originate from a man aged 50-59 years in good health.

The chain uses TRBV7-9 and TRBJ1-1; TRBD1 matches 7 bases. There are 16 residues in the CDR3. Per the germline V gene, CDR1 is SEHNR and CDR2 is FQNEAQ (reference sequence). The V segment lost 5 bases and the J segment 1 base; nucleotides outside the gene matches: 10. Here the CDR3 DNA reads TGTGCCAGCAGCCGATACCCCGGGACAGCGAACACTGAAGCTTTCTTT. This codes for CASSRYPGTANTEAFF.

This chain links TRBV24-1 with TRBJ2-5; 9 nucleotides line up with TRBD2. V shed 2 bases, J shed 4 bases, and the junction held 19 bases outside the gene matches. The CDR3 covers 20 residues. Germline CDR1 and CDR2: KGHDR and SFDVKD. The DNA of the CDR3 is TGTGCCACCAGTGATTCTGGACACAATGTCCCGGGACTAGCCCGAGAGACCCAGTACTTC. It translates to CATSDSGHNVPGLARETQYF.

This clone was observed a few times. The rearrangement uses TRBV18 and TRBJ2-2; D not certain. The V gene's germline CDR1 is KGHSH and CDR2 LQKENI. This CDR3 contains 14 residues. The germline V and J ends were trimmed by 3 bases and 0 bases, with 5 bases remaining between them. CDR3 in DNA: TGTGCCAGCTCACCTTCGGCGAACACCGGGGAGCTGTTTTTT. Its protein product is CASSPSANTGELFF.

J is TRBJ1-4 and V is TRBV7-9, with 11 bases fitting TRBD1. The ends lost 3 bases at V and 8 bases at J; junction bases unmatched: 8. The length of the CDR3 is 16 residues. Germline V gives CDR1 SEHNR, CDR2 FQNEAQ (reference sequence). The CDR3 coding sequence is TGTGCCAGCAGCTTTTATCTAGGGGACAGGGGGGAAAAACTGTTTTTT. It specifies CASSFYLGDRGEKLFF. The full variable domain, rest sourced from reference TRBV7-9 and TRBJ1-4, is DTGVSQNPRHKITKRGQNVTFRCDPISEHNRLYWYRQTLGQGPEFLTYFQNEAQLEKSRLLSDRFSAERPKGSFSTLEIQRTEQGDSAMYLCASSFYLGDRGEKLFFGSGTQLSVL.

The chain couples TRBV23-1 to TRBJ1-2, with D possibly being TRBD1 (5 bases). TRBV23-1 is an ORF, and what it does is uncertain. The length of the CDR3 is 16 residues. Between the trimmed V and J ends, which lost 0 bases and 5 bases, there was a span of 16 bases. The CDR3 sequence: CASSQSSQGLLYGYTF. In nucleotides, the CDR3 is TGCGCCAGCAGTCAATCGAGCCAGGGTCTTCTTTATGGCTACACCTTC.

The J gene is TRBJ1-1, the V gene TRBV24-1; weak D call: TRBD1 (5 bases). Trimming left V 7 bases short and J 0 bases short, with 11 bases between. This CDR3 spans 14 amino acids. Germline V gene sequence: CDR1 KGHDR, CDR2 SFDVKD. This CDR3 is CATRDGAMNTEAFF. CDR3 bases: TGTGCCACCAGGGATGGGGCGATGAACACTGAAGCTTTCTTT.

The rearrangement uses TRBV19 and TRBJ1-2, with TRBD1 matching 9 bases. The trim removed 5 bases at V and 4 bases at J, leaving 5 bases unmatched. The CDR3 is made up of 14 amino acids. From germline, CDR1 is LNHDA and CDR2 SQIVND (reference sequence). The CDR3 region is CASSLGQGTYGYTF. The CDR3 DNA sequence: TGTGCCAGTAGTCTCGGACAGGGGACCTATGGCTACACCTTC. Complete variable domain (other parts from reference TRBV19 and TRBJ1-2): DGGITQSPKYLFRKEGQNVTLSCEQNLNHDAMYWYRQDPGQGLRLIYYSQIVNDFQKGDIAEGYSVSREKKESFPLTVTSAQKNPTAFYLCASSLGQGTYGYTFGSGTRLTVV.

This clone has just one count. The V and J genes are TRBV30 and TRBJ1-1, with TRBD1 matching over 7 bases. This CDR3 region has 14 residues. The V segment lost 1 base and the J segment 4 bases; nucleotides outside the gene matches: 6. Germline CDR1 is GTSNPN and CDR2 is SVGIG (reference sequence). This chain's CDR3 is CAWSALTGVTEAFF. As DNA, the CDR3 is TGTGCCTGGAGTGCCCTAACAGGGGTCACTGAAGCTTTCTTT.

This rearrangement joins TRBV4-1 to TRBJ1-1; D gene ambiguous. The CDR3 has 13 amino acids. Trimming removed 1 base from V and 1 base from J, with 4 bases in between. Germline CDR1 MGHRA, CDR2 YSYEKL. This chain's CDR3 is CASSQAGNTEAFF. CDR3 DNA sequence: TGCGCCAGCAGCCAAGCAGGGAACACTGAAGCTTTCTTT.

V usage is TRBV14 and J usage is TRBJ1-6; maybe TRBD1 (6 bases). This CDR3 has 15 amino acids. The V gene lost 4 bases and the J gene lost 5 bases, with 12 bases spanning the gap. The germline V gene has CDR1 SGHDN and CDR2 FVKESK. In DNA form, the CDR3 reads TGTGCCAGCAGCCGTTCCAGGGGTCATAATTCACCCCTCCACTTT. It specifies CASSRSRGHNSPLHF.

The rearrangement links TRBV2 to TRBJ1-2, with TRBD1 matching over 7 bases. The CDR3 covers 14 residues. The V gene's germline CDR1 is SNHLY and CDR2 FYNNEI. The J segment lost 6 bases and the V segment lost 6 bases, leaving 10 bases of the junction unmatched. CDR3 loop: CASRDRRPGDGYTF. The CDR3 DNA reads TGTGCCAGCAGGGACAGGCGCCCCGGAGATGGCTACACCTTC.

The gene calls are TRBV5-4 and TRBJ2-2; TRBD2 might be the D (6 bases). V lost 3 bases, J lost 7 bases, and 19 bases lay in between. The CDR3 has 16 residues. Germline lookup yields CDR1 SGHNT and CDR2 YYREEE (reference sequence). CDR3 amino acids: CASSSYLGVGGGELFF. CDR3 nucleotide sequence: TGTGCCAGCAGCTCCTACCTGGGCGTGGGGGGCGGGGAGCTGTTTTTT.

The CDR3 region is CASSYFATHSQFF. Written as DNA, the CDR3 is TGTGCCAGCAGTTACTTTGCTACCCACTCCCAGTTCTTC. The J gene is TRBJ2-1, the V gene TRBV6-5; no definite D call. The CDR3 spans 13 residues. The V and J ends lost 1 base and 13 bases respectively, with 14 bases between them. Germline V CDR1 and CDR2: MNHEY, SVGAGI.

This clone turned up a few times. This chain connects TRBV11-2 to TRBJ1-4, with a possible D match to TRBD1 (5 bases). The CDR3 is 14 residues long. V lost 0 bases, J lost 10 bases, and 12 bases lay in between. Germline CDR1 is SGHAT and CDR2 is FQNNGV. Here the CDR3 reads CASSLDWQGGKLFF. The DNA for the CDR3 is TGTGCCAGCAGCTTAGATTGGCAGGGCGGAAAACTGTTTTTT.

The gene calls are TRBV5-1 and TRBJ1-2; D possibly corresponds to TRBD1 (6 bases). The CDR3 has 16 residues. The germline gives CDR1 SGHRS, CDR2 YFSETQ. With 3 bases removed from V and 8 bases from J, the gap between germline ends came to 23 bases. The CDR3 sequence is CASSSGSDSPIQGYTF. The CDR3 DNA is TGCGCCAGCAGCTCCGGGTCGGACAGCCCTATCCAAGGCTACACCTTC.

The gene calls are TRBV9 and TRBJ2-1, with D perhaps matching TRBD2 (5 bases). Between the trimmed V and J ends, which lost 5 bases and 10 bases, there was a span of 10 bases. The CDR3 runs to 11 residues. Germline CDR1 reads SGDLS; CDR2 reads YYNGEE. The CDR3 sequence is CASRGEAEQFF. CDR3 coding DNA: TGTGCCAGCAGGGGAGAGGCCGAGCAGTTCTTC.

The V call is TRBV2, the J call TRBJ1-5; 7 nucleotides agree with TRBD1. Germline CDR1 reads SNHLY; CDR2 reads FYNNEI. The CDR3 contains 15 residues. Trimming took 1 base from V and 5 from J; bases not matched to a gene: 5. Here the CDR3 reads CASSEVVTGYQPQHF. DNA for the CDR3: TGTGCCAGCAGTGAAGTGGTGACAGGGTATCAGCCCCAGCATTTT.

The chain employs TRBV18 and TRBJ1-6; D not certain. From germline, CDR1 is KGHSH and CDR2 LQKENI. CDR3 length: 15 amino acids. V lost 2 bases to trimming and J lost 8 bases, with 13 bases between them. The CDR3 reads CASSPGPLFDSPLHF. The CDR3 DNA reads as TGTGCCAGCTCACCAGGACCCCTTTTTGATTCACCCCTCCACTTT. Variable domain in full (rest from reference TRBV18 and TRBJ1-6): NAGVMQNPRHLVRRRGQEARLRCSPMKGHSHVYWYRQLPEEGLKFMVYLQKENIIDESGMPKERFSAEFPKEGPSILRIQQVVRGDSAAYFCASSPGPLFDSPLHFGNGTRLTVT.

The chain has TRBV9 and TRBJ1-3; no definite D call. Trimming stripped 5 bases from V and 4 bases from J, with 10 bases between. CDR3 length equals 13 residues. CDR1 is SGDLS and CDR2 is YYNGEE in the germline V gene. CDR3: CASSRLLGNTIYF. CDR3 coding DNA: TGTGCCAGCAGTAGACTTCTAGGAAACACCATATATTTT.

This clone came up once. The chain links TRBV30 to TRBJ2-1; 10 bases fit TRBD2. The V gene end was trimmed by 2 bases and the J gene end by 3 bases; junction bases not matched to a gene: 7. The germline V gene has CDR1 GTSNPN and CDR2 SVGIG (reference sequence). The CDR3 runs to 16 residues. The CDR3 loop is CAWSRQRGGYYNEQFF. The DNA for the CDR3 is TGTGCCTGGAGTAGGCAGCGGGGGGGATACTACAATGAGCAGTTCTTC.

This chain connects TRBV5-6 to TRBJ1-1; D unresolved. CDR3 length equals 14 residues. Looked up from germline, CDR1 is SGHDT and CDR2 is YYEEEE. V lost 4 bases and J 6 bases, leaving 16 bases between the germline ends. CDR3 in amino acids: CASSTGLAGAEAFF. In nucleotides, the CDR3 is TGTGCCAGCAGCACGGGCCTAGCAGGCGCTGAAGCTTTCTTT.

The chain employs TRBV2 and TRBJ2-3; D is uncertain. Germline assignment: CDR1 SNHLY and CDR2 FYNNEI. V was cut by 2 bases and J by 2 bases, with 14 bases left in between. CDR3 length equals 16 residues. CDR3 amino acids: CASSEMGTASTDTQYF. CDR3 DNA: TGTGCCAGCAGTGAAATGGGAACGGCTTCCACAGATACGCAGTATTTT. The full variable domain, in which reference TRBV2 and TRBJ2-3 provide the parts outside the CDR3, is EPEVTQTPSHQVTQMGQEVILRCVPISNHLYFYWYRQILGQKVEFLVSFYNNEISEKSEIFDDQFSVERPDGSNFTLKIRSTKLEDSAMYFCASSEMGTASTDTQYFGPGTRLTVL.

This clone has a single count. CDR3 sequence reads: CASETGNSNQPQHF. The CDR3 bases are TGTGCCAGCGAGACAGGCAATAGCAATCAGCCCCAGCATTTT. This sequence joins TRBV27 and TRBJ1-5; possibly TRBD1 for D (6 bases). Looked up from germline, CDR1 is MNHEY and CDR2 is SMNVEV (reference sequence). CDR3 length: 14 amino acids. Trimming took off 8 bases at V and 0 bases at J, with 11 bases between the two ends.

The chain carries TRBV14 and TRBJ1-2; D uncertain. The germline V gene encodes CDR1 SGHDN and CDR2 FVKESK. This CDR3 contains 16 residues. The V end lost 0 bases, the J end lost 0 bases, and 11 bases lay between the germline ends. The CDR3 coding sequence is TGTGCCAGCAGCCAAGAGGCAGGCCTAGCTAACTATGGCTACACCTTC. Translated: CASSQEAGLANYGYTF.

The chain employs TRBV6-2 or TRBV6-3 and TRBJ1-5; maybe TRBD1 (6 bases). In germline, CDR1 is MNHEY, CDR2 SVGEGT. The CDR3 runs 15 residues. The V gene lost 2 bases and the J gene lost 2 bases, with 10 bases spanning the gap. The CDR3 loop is CASSYVWTGNQPQHF. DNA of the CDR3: TGTGCCAGCAGTTACGTCTGGACAGGCAATCAGCCCCAGCATTTT.

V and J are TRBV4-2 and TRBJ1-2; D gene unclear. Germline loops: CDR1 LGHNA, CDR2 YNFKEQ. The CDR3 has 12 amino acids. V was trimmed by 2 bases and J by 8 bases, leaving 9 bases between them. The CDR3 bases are TGTGCCAGCAGCCAATACGTTGAAGGCTACACCTTC. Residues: CASSQYVEGYTF.